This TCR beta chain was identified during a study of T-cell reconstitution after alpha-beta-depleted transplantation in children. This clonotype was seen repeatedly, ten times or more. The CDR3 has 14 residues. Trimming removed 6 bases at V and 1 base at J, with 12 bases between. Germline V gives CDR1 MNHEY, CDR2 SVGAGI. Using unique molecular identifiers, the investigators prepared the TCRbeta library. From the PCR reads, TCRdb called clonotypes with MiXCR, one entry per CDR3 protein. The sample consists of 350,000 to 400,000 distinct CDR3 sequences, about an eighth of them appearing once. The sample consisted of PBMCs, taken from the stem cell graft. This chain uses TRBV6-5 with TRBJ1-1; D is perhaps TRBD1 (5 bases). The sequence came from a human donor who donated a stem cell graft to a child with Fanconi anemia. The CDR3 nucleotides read TGTGCCAGCAGGGTTTGGGGGGGGAACACTGAAGCTTTCTTT. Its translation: CASRVWGGNTEAFF.